These 28 T cell receptor beta chains originate from one sample sequenced in a study of siplizumab effects on memory and regulatory T cells. Method: immunoSEQ multiplex PCR; TCRdb's copy keeps in-frame clones and lacks some. The sample holds 45,000 to 60,000 clones; approximately 84% are singletons and the top ten take 0.35%. The sample comprised naive CD8+ T cells sorted from blood. These receptors were taken from a human donor in good health.

The rearrangement joins TRBV5-1 to TRBJ2-7; TRBD1 matches 7 bases. Per the germline V gene, CDR1 is SGHRS and CDR2 is YFSETQ. The V and J ends lost 2 bases and 3 bases, in that order; junction bases with no gene match: 5. This CDR3 spans 14 amino acids. CDR3 amino acids: CASSFEGGVYEQYF. The CDR3 DNA reads TGCGCCAGCAGCTTCGAAGGGGGCGTCTACGAGCAGTACTTC. The full variable domain, with the rest looked up from reference TRBV5-1 and TRBJ2-7, is KAGVTQTPRYLIKTRGQQVTLSCSPISGHRSVSWYQQTPGQGLQFLFEYFSETQRNKGNFPGRFSGRQFSNSRSEMNVSTLELGDSALYLCASSFEGGVYEQYFGPGTRLTVT.

J is TRBJ2-7 and V is TRBV11-2; TRBD2 matches at 9 bases. J lost 5 bases, V lost 1 base, and 12 bases had no gene match. Germline V lookup: CDR1 SGHAT, CDR2 FQNNGV. This CDR3 has 17 amino acids. CDR3 sequence: CASSLGPTSGARDEQYF. In DNA form, the CDR3 reads TGTGCCAGCAGCTTAGGCCCGACTAGCGGAGCACGGGACGAGCAGTACTTC.

The chain has TRBV27 and TRBJ2-3; D is unclear. The CDR3 runs to 14 residues. V was clipped by 3 bases and J by 2 bases, with 9 bases between them. The V gene's germline CDR1 is MNHEY and CDR2 SMNVEV (reference sequence). The CDR3 reads CASSFGTATDTQYF. The CDR3 DNA is TGTGCCAGCAGTTTTGGAACTGCCACAGATACGCAGTATTTT.

V and J are TRBV4-1 and TRBJ2-7; D not resolved. CDR1 and CDR2 from the germline V gene are MGHRA and YSYEKL. The CDR3 sequence is 16 residues long. V lost 3 bases, J lost 2 bases, and 17 bases lay in between. The CDR3 protein is CASSQLQRAPTYEQYF. The CDR3 region has the DNA TGCGCCAGCAGCCAGCTTCAACGGGCGCCCACCTACGAGCAGTACTTC.

V is TRBV11-3 and J is TRBJ1-2; 8 bases are shared with TRBD1. Germline loops: CDR1 SGHNT, CDR2 YENEEA. Germline trimming cut 0 bases from V and 2 bases from J; bases unmatched to any gene: 8. This CDR3 has 17 residues. This CDR3 reads CASSLEYSGGINYGYTF. The CDR3 region has the DNA TGTGCCAGCAGCTTAGAGTATTCAGGGGGCATAAACTATGGCTACACCTTC.

V and J are TRBV19 and TRBJ1-6, with D perhaps TRBD1 (5 bases). V was trimmed by 2 bases and J by 5 bases, leaving 7 bases between them. This CDR3 spans 14 amino acids. Germline V CDR1 and CDR2: LNHDA, SQIVND (reference sequence). CDR3 sequence reads: CASSIQGNNSPLHF. The CDR3 DNA reads as TGTGCCAGTAGTATACAGGGAAATAATTCACCCCTCCACTTT.

The chain has TRBV19 and TRBJ2-7, with TRBD1 identical over 7 bases. Germline CDR1 and CDR2: LNHDA and SQIVND (reference sequence). J gave up 9 bases and V 6 bases, and 8 bases lay outside the gene matches. The CDR3 has 12 amino acids. In nucleotides, the CDR3 is TGTGCCAGTAGCCAAACAGGGGACATGCAGTACTTC. It yields the protein CASSQTGDMQYF.

The chain couples TRBV7-9 to TRBJ1-1; tentatively, D is TRBD1 (6 bases). Germline V CDR1 and CDR2: SEHNR, FQNEAQ (reference sequence). This CDR3 is 16 amino acids long. Trimming removed 3 bases from V and 1 base from J, with 15 bases in between. This CDR3 is CASSLAGAVWNTEAFF. The CDR3 region has the DNA TGTGCCAGCAGCTTGGCAGGGGCGGTCTGGAACACTGAAGCTTTCTTT.

The chain links TRBV9 to TRBJ1-2; D ambiguous. The CDR3 contains 14 residues. Trimming left V 3 bases short and J 2 bases short, with 11 bases between. Germline V lookup: CDR1 SGDLS, CDR2 YYNGEE. CDR3 in amino acids: CASSAPDVNYGYTF. The CDR3 region has the DNA TGTGCCAGCAGCGCACCTGACGTCAACTATGGCTACACCTTC.

The V and J genes are TRBV9 and TRBJ2-7, with 9 nucleotides matching TRBD1. The CDR3 is 13 amino acids. Trimming took 7 bases from V and 5 from J; bases not matched to a gene: 7. CDR1 is SGDLS, CDR2 YYNGEE, per germline. The CDR3 is CASGDRDPHEQYF. CDR3 nucleotide sequence: TGTGCCAGCGGGGACAGGGACCCTCACGAGCAGTACTTC.

This chain connects TRBV5-8 to TRBJ2-1; D is undetermined. CDR1 SGHTS and CDR2 YDEGEE come from the germline V gene. V was pared by 0 bases and J by 9 bases, with 10 bases between. The CDR3 is 13 residues long. The CDR3 here is CASSLASVTEQFF. In DNA form, the CDR3 reads TGTGCCAGCAGCTTGGCCTCGGTCACTGAGCAGTTCTTC.

This chain connects TRBV30 to TRBJ2-7; tentative D call: TRBD1 (5 bases). The ends were cut back, 4 bases at V and 2 bases at J, with 18 bases in the middle. The CDR3 is made up of 15 amino acids. CDR1 is GTSNPN and CDR2 is SVGIG in the germline V gene (reference sequence). The CDR3 loop reads CAWTQSGMWAYEQYF. The CDR3 bases are TGTGCCTGGACCCAATCAGGGATGTGGGCCTACGAGCAGTACTTC. The full variable domain, completed using reference TRBV30 and TRBJ2-7, is SQTIHQWPATLVQPVGSPLSLECTVEGTSNPNLYWYRQAAGRGLQLLFYSVGIGQISSEVPQNLSASRPQDRQFILSSKKLLLSDSGFYLCAWTQSGMWAYEQYFGPGTRLTVT.

This clone has more than one count but fewer than ten. The chain combines TRBV10-3 with TRBJ2-7; D not certain. Germline CDR1 is ENHRY and CDR2 is SYGVKD. Trimming shortened V by 0 bases and J by 7 bases, and 4 bases separated the two germline ends. The CDR3 consists of 11 residues. CDR3 sequence: CAISESWEQYF. Here the CDR3 DNA reads TGTGCCATCAGTGAGTCCTGGGAGCAGTACTTC.

The genes are TRBV7-9 and TRBJ1-4; TRBD1 matches at 9 bases. J lost 8 bases, V lost 5 bases, and 9 bases had no gene match. There are 15 residues in the CDR3. Germline V gives CDR1 SEHNR, CDR2 FQNEAQ (reference sequence). The CDR3 here is CASSPTGGAEEKLFF. The CDR3 nucleotides are TGTGCCAGCAGCCCAACAGGGGGCGCAGAGGAAAAACTGTTTTTT.

The chain joins TRBV6-1 to TRBJ2-5, with 7 positions matching TRBD2. The V and J ends lost 8 bases and 5 bases, in that order; junction bases with no gene match: 14. The CDR3 has 15 amino acids. Looked up from germline, CDR1 is MNHNS and CDR2 is SASEGT. CDR3 residues: CASHSQAGVAETQYF. The CDR3 coding sequence is TGTGCCAGCCATTCCCAGGCGGGGGTAGCTGAGACCCAGTACTTC.

The rearrangement links TRBV19 to TRBJ1-6, with D uncertain. The CDR3 sequence is 18 residues long. V gave up 7 bases and J gave up 3 bases, with 22 bases separating them. Germline values: CDR1 LNHDA, CDR2 SQIVND (reference sequence). The CDR3 region is CASTPGPVDLYYNSPLHF. CDR3 nucleotides: TGTGCCAGTACCCCGGGCCCTGTAGATCTTTACTATAATTCACCCCTCCACTTT.

The chain has TRBV7-9 and TRBJ2-7; maybe TRBD1 (6 bases). Germline V gene lookup returns CDR1 SEHNR and CDR2 FQNEAQ (reference sequence). Deletions cut 6 bases from V and 0 bases from J, with 12 bases between. The CDR3 runs to 14 residues. The CDR3 protein is CASRDGQSSYEQYF. CDR3 in DNA: TGTGCCAGCAGGGATGGACAGAGCTCCTACGAGCAGTACTTC.

This rearrangement joins TRBV6-6 to TRBJ2-7; TRBD2 aligns across 12 bases. With V trimmed by 2 bases and J by 7 bases, 6 bases remained unmatched. From germline, CDR1 is MNHNY and CDR2 SVGAGI (reference sequence). The length of the CDR3 is 15 residues. CDR3 loop: CASSYVASGRGEQYF. The CDR3, as DNA: TGTGCCAGCAGTTACGTAGCTAGCGGGAGGGGAGAGCAGTACTTC.

The chain is built from TRBV18 and TRBJ2-3, with D unresolved. The CDR3 extends over 12 amino acids. The germline V gene encodes CDR1 KGHSH and CDR2 LQKENI. Trimming took 3 bases from V and 3 from J, leaving 4 bases between them. CDR3 sequence reads: CASSPETDTQYF. CDR3 nucleotides: TGTGCCAGCTCACCGGAAACAGATACGCAGTATTTT. Based on the CDR3 plus reference TRBV18 and TRBJ2-3, the full variable domain is NAGVMQNPRHLVRRRGQEARLRCSPMKGHSHVYWYRQLPEEGLKFMVYLQKENIIDESGMPKERFSAEFPKEGPSILRIQQVVRGDSAAYFCASSPETDTQYFGPGTRLTVL.

This rearrangement joins TRBV5-8 to TRBJ2-1, with 7 positions matching TRBD1. Germline values: CDR1 SGHTS, CDR2 YDEGEE. The CDR3 consists of 15 residues. V trimming: 0 bases; J trimming: 4 bases; junction bases outside the gene matches: 4. DNA of the CDR3: TGTGCCAGCAGCTTGGCCCCGGGACAGTACAATGAGCAGTTCTTC. Amino acids: CASSLAPGQYNEQFF.

The V call is TRBV12-5, the J call TRBJ2-7, with D unclear. CDR1 LGHNT and CDR2 FRNRAP come from the germline V gene. This CDR3 spans 14 amino acids. Between the trimmed V and J ends, which lost 3 bases and 2 bases, there was a span of 11 bases. CDR3 in DNA: TGTGCTAGTGGTTTTGACGGAATCACCTACGAGCAGTACTTC. It is translated as CASGFDGITYEQYF.

This clone was found a few times. This chain uses TRBV7-9 with TRBJ1-2, with 7 bases matching TRBD1. V shed 1 base, J shed 8 bases, and the junction held 4 bases outside the gene matches. Germline V gene data show CDR1 as SEHNR and CDR2 as FQNEAQ (reference sequence). This CDR3 has 13 residues. This CDR3 reads CASSLGTGYGYTF. CDR3 bases: TGTGCCAGCAGCTTAGGGACAGGATACGGCTACACCTTC.

The V call is TRBV4-1, the J call TRBJ2-1, with TRBD2 matching over 9 bases. The V gene's germline CDR1 is MGHRA and CDR2 YSYEKL. This CDR3 is built from 17 residues. The V and J ends lost 2 bases and 4 bases, in that order; junction bases with no gene match: 9. The CDR3 nucleotides read TGCGCCAGCAGCCAACGAGGCGGGGGGGATCTTTACAATGAGCAGTTCTTC. Protein: CASSQRGGGDLYNEQFF.

The chain links TRBV18 to TRBJ2-1; 9 bases are a match to TRBD2. The CDR3 loop spans 16 amino acids. V shed 2 bases, J shed 3 bases, and the junction held 5 bases outside the gene matches. CDR1 KGHSH and CDR2 LQKENI come from the germline V gene. The CDR3 DNA reads TGTGCCAGCTCACCAAACAGCGGGGGGCTCTACAATGAGCAGTTCTTC. Protein product: CASSPNSGGLYNEQFF.

J is TRBJ1-1 and V is TRBV27; 7 positions agree with TRBD1. The V segment lost 0 bases and the J segment 5 bases; nucleotides outside the gene matches: 6. Germline loops: CDR1 MNHEY, CDR2 SMNVEV (reference sequence). This CDR3 is 15 amino acids long. Here the CDR3 reads CASSLSRDSPTEAFF. The DNA of the CDR3 is TGTGCCAGCAGTTTATCTCGGGACAGCCCAACTGAAGCTTTCTTT.

The V call is TRBV6-5, the J call TRBJ2-7, with D perhaps TRBD1 (5 bases). The CDR3 sequence is 13 residues long. The V gene's germline CDR1 is MNHEY and CDR2 SVGAGI. Between the trimmed V and J ends, which lost 4 bases and 0 bases, there was a span of 7 bases. The CDR3 sequence: CASSWGTSYEQYF. CDR3 in DNA: TGTGCCAGCAGTTGGGGCACCTCCTACGAGCAGTACTTC.

V usage is TRBV18 and J usage is TRBJ2-7, with 9 bases fitting TRBD1. The CDR3 totals 16 residues. Germline CDR1 is KGHSH and CDR2 is LQKENI. V dropped 6 bases and J dropped 7; count of bases not matched to a gene: 16. The CDR3 bases are TGTGCCAGCTCGTCTCCTACCCGGGACAGGGTGTGGGAGCAGTACTTC. Protein product: CASSSPTRDRVWEQYF.

The chain joins TRBV19 to TRBJ2-7, with 12 bases that match TRBD1. Losses at the gene ends were 1 base for V and 0 bases for J; bases not matched to a gene: 10. The CDR3 loop spans 19 amino acids. Germline V lookup: CDR1 LNHDA, CDR2 SQIVND (reference sequence). The CDR3 sequence is CASSIAGGTGGPISYEQYF. CDR3 in DNA: TGTGCCAGTAGTATAGCCGGTGGGACAGGGGGCCCCATCTCCTACGAGCAGTACTTC.